A selection of T cell receptor beta chains follows, all from one sample in a study of shared clonotypes between healthy human individuals. Clones were read by immunoSEQ multiplex PCR, and TCRdb kept only the in-frame ones, dropping some. This table holds about 2,500,000 clones, approximately 90% found once. The specimen sequenced was naive CD4+ T cells sorted from blood. Receptors were obtained from a man aged 18 to 35 in good health. CDR3s include the opening cysteine and the closing phenylalanine or tryptophan.

CAWIAGGRADTQYF TRBJ2-3 TRBV30
CASSVAEGGRETQYF TRBJ2-5 TRBV9
CASSLGGGEQYF TRBJ2-7 TRBV11-1
CASSSGTANTGELFF TRBJ2-2 TRBV5-1
CASSPRWDISTDTQYF TRBJ2-3 TRBV14
CASSYSGQVQETQYF TRBJ2-5 TRBV6-5
CASSDRDGSYEQYF TRBJ2-7 TRBV9
CSVVGGGYGYTF TRBJ1-2 TRBV29-1
CASTDRSKGQYF TRBJ2-7 TRBV25-1
CASVLPSKGEQYF TRBJ2-7 TRBV6-1
CASGRNYEQYF TRBJ2-7 TRBV6-5
CATVMAGQGHTEVFF TRBJ1-1 TRBV10-3
CASSEVSKGDGYTF TRBJ1-2 TRBV2
CAISVTGGEETQYF TRBJ2-5 TRBV10-3
CASRQGVGNYGYTF TRBJ1-2 TRBV19
CASSQDGRGNQPQHF TRBJ1-5 TRBV4-1
CASRTGAYEQYF TRBJ2-7 TRBV2
CASSQRARASGSPERYEQYF TRBJ2-7 TRBV4-1
CASSGRGTDTQYF TRBJ2-3 TRBV2
CASSYSSDSGHEQFF TRBJ2-1 TRBV6-6
CASSLASAGYNEQFF TRBJ2-1 TRBV11-3
CASSLVVTYEQYF TRBJ2-7 TRBV7-2
CSVGQGGAGELFF TRBJ2-2 TRBV29-1
CASSLVGLAGYNEQFF TRBJ2-1 TRBV11-2
CASSPRLAGLGNTQYF TRBJ2-3 TRBV7-2
CASSLVPGQGATNEKLFF TRBJ1-4 TRBV5-1
CASSLGQLLNSPLHF TRBJ1-6 TRBV7-6